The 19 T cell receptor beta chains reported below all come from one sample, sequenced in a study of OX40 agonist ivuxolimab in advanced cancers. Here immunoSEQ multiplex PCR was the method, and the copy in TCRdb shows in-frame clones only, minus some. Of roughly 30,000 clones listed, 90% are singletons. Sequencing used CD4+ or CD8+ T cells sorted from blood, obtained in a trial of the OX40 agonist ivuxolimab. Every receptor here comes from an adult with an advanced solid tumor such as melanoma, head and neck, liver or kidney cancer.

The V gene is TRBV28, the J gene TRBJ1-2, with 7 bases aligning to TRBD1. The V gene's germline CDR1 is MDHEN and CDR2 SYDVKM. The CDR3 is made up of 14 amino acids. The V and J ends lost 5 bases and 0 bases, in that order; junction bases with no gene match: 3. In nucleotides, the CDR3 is TGTGCCAGCAGTCCCGACAGGGCTAACTATGGCTACACCTTC. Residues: CASSPDRANYGYTF.

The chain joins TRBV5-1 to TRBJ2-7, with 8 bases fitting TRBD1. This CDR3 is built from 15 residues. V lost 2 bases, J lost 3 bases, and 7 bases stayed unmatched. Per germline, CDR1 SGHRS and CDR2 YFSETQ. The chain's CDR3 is CASSLSQGANYEQYF. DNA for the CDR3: TGCGCCAGCAGCTTATCGCAGGGGGCTAACTACGAGCAGTACTTC.

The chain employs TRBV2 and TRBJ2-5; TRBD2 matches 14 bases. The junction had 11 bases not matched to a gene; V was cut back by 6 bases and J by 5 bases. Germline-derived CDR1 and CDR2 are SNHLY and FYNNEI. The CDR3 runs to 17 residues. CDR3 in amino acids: CASSPRGLAGEVETQYF. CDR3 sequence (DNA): TGTGCCAGCAGCCCGAGGGGACTAGCGGGAGAGGTTGAGACCCAGTACTTC.

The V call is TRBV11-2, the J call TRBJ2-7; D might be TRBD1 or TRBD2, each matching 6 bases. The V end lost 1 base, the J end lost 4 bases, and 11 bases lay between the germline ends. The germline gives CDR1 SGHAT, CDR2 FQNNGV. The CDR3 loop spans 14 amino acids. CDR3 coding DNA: TGTGCCAGCAGCTTAGGATGGGGGGCTTACGAGCAGTACTTC. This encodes CASSLGWGAYEQYF.

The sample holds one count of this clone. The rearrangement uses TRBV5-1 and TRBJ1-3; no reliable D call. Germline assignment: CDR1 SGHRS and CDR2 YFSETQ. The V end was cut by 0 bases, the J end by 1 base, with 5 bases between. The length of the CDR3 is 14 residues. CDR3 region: CASSLGVSGNTIYF. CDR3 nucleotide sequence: TGCGCCAGCAGCTTGGGTGTTTCTGGAAACACCATATATTTT.

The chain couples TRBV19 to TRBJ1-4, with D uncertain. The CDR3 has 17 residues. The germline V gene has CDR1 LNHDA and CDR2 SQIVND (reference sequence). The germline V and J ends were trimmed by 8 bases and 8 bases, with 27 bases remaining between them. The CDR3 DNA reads TGTGCCAGTTACCCCCTCTTCGACTGGGCGAAGGAGGAAAAACTGTTTTTT. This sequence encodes CASYPLFDWAKEEKLFF.

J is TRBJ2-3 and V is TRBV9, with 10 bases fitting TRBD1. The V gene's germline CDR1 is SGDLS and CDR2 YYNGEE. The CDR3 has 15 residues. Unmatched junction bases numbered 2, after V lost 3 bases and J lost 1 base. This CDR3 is CASSAGQGGTDTQYF. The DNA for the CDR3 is TGTGCCAGCAGCGCCGGACAGGGGGGCACAGATACGCAGTATTTT.

Written as DNA, the CDR3 is TGTGCCAGCAGCCCCGCGGGGAATGAAAAACTGTTTTTT. Translated, it gives CASSPAGNEKLFF. The rearrangement links TRBV28 to TRBJ1-4; D uncertain. The V end lost 6 bases, the J end lost 5 bases, and 10 bases lay between the germline ends. This CDR3 spans 13 amino acids. In germline, CDR1 is MDHEN, CDR2 SYDVKM.

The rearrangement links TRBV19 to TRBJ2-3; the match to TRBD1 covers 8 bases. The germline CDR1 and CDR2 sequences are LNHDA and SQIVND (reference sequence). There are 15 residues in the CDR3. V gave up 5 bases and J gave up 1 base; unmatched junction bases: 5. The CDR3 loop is CASSETGEGTDTQYF. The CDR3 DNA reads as TGTGCCAGTAGTGAGACAGGGGAAGGCACAGATACGCAGTATTTT.

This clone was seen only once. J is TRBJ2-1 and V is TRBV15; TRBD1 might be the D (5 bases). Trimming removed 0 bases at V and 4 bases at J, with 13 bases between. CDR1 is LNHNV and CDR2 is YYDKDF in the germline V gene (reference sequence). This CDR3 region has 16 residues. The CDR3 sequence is CATSREQGVGYNEQFF. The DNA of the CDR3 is TGTGCCACCAGCAGAGAACAAGGGGTTGGGTACAATGAGCAGTTCTTC.

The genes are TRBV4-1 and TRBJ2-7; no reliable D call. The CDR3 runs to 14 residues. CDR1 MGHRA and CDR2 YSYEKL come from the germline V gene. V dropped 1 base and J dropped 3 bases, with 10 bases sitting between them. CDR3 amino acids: CASSQVSLGYEQYF. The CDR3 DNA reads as TGCGCCAGCAGCCAAGTGAGTCTGGGCTACGAGCAGTACTTC.

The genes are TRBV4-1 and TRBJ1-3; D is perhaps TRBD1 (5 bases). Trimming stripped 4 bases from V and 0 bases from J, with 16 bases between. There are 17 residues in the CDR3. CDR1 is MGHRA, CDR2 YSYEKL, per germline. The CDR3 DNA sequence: TGCGCCAGCAGCCCCCGGGACCTTGTTTACTCTGGAAACACCATATATTTT. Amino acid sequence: CASSPRDLVYSGNTIYF.

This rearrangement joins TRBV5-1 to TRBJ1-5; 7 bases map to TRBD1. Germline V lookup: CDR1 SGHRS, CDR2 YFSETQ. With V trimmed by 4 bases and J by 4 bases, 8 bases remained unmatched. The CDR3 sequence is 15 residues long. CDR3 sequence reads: CASSPFPGGNQPQHF. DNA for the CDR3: TGCGCCAGCAGCCCCTTTCCAGGGGGAAATCAGCCCCAGCATTTT.

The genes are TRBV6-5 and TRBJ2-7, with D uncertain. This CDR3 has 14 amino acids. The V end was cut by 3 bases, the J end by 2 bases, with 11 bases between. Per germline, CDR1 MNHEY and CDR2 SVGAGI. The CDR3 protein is CASSYPRRPYEQYF. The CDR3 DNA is TGTGCCAGCAGTTATCCCAGGCGTCCCTACGAGCAGTACTTC.

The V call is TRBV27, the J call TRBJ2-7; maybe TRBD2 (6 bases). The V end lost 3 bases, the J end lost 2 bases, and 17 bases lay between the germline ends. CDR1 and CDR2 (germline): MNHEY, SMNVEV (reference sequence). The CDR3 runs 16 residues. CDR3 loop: CASSFLRSGEAYEQYF. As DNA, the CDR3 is TGTGCCAGCAGTTTCTTACGTAGCGGCGAAGCCTACGAGCAGTACTTC.

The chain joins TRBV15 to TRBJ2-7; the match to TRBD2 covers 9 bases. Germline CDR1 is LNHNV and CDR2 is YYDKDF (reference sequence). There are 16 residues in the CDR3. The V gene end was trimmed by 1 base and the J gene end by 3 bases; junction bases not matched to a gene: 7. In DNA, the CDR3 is TGTGCCACCAGCAGAGGCCGGACTAGCGCGAACTACGAGCAGTACTTC. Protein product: CATSRGRTSANYEQYF.

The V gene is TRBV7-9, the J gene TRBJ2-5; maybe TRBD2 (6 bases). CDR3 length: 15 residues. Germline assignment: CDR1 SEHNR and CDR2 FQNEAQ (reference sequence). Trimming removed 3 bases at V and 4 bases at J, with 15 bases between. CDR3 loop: CASSLALAVIETQYF. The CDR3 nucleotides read TGTGCCAGCAGCTTGGCGTTAGCGGTAATAGAGACCCAGTACTTC.

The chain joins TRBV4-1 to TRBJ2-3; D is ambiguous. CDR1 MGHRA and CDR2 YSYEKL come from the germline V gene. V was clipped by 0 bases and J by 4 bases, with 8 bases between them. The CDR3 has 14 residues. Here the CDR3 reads CASSQDPGADTQYF. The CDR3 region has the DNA TGCGCCAGCAGCCAAGATCCAGGAGCAGATACGCAGTATTTT.

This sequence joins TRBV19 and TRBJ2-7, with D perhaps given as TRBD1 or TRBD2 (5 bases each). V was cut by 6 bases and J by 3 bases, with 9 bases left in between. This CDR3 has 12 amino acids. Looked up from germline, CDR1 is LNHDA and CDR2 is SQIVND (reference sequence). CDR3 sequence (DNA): TGTGCCAGTAGCGAGGGGTTCTACGAGCAGTACTTC. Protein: CASSEGFYEQYF.